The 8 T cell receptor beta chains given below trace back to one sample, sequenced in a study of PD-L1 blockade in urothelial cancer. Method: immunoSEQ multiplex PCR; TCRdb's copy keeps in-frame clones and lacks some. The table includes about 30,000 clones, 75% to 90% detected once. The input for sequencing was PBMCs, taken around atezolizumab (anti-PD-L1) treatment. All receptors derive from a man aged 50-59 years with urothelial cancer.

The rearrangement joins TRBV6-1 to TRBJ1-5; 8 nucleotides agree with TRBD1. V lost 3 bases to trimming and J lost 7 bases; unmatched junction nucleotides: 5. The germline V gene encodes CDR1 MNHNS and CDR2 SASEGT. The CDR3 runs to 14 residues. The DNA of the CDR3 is TGTGCCAGCAGTGATGACAGGGGACGCCAGCCCCAGCATTTT. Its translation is CASSDDRGRQPQHF.

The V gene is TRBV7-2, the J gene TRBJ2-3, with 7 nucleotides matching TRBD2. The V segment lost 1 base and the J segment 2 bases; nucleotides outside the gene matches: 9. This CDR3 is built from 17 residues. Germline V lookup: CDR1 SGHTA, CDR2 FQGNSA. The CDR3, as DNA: TGTGCCAGCAGCTTAGGGGGGGGGATCACTTACACAGATACGCAGTATTTT. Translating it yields CASSLGGGITYTDTQYF.

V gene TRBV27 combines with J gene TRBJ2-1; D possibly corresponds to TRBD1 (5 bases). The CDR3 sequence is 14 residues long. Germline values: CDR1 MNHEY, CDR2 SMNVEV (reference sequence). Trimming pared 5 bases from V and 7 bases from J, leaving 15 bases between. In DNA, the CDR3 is TGTGCCAGCAGTGGACACCACACTACGAATGAGCAGTTCTTC. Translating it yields CASSGHHTTNEQFF.

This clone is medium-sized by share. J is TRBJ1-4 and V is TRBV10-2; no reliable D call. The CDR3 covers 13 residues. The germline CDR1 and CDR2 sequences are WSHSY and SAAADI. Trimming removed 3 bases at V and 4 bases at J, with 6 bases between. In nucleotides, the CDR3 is TGCGCCAGCAGTGAAACCAGTAATGAAAAACTGTTTTTT. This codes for CASSETSNEKLFF.

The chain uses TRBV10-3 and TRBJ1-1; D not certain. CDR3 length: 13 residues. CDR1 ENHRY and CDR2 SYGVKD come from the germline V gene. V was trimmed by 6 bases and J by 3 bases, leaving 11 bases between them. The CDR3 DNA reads TGTGCCATCAGGTTAAGGGAGGACACTGAAGCTTTCTTT. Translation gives CAIRLREDTEAFF.

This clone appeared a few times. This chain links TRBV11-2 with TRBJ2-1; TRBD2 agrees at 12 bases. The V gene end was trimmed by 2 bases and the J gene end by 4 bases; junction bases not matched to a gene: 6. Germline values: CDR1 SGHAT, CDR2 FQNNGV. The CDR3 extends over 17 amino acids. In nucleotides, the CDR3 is TGTGCCAGCAGCTTAAGGCTAGCGGGGGGGGGTTACAATGAGCAGTTCTTC. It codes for CASSLRLAGGGYNEQFF.

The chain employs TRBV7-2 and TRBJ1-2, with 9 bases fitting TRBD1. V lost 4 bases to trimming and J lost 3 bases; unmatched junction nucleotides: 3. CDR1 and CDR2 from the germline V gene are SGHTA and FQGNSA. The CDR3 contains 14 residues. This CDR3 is CASSSRTGDYGYTF. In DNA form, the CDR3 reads TGTGCCAGCAGCTCCAGGACAGGGGACTATGGCTACACCTTC.

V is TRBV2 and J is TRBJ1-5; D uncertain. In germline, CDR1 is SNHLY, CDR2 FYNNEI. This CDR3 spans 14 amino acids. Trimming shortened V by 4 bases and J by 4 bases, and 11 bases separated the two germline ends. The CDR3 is CASSGDTVNQPQHF. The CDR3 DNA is TGTGCCAGCAGTGGTGACACAGTTAATCAGCCCCAGCATTTT.